This TCR beta chain was sequenced for a study of control samples from healthy donors and cancer patients. Sequencing was performed with immunoSEQ multiplex PCR; in TCRdb, only in-frame clones are kept and a portion is missing. In the table there are about 160,000 clones, 93% of which are singletons. In germline, CDR1 is SGHDT, CDR2 YYEEEE. The CDR3 totals 17 residues. V lost 0 bases, J lost 6 bases, and 19 bases lay in between. The source material was blood. The receptor was isolated from an older woman in good health. The chain combines TRBV5-6 with TRBJ1-5; possible D gene TRBD1, 5 bases. Here the CDR3 DNA reads TGTGCCAGCAGCTTGGCTGGGGGACTGAAGAGGGGTCAGCCCCAGCATTTT. This sequence encodes CASSLAGGLKRGQPQHF.